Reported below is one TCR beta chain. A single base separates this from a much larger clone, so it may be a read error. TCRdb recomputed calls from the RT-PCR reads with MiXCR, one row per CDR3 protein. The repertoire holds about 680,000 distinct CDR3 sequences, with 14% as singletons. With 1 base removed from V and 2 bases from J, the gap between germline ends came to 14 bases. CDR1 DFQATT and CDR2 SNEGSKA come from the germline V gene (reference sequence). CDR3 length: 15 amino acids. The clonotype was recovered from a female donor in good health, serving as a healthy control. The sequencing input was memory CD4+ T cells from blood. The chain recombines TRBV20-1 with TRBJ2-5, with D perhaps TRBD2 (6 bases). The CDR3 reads CSARGLADQQETQYF. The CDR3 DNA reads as TGCAGTGCTAGAGGGTTAGCGGACCAACAAGAGACCCAGTACTTC.